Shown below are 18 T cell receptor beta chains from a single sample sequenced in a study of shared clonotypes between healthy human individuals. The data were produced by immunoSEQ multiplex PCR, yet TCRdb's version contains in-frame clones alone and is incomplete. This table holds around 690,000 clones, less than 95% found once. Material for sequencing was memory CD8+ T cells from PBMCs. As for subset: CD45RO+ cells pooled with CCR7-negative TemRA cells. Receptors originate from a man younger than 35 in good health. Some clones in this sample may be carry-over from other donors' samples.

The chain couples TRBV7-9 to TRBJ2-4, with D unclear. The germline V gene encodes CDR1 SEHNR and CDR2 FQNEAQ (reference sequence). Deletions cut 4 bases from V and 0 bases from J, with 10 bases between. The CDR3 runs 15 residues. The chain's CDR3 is CASSYSVLAKNIQYF. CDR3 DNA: TGTGCCAGCAGCTACTCTGTACTAGCCAAAAACATTCAGTACTTC.

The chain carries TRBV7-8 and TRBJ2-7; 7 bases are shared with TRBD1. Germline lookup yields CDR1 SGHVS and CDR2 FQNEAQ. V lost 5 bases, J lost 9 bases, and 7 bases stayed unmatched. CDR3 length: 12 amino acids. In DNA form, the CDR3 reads TGTGCCAGCAGCCTCCCCCCAGGGGGGCAGTACTTC. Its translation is CASSLPPGGQYF.

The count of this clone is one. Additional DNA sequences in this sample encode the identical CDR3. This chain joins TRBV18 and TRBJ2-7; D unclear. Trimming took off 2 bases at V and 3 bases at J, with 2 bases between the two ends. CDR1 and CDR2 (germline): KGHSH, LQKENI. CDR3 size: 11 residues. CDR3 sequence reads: CASSPDYEQYF. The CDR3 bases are TGTGCCAGCTCACCAGACTACGAGCAGTACTTC. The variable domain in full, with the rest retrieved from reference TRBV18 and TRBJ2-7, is NAGVMQNPRHLVRRRGQEARLRCSPMKGHSHVYWYRQLPEEGLKFMVYLQKENIIDESGMPKERFSAEFPKEGPSILRIQQVVRGDSAAYFCASSPDYEQYFGPGTRLTVT.

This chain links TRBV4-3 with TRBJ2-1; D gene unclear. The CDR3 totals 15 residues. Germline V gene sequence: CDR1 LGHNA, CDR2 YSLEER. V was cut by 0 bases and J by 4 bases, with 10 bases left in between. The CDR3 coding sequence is TGCGCCAGCAGCCAAGATCTCCCCGATTACAATGAGCAGTTCTTC. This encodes CASSQDLPDYNEQFF.

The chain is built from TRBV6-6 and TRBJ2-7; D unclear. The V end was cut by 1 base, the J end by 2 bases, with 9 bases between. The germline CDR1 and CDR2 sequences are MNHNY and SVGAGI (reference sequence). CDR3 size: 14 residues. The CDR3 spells CASSYLPTTYEQYF. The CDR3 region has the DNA TGTGCCAGCAGTTACTTACCCACAACCTACGAGCAGTACTTC.

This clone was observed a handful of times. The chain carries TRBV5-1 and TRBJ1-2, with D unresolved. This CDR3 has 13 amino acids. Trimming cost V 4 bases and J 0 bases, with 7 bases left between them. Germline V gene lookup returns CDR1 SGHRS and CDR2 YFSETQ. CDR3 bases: TGCGCCAGCAGCCCCGGGACTAACTATGGCTACACCTTC. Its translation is CASSPGTNYGYTF.

Here the CDR3 reads CASSLRLVVAGKNEQFF. CDR3 bases: TGTGCCAGCAGCCTACGACTGGTAGTAGCGGGCAAGAATGAGCAGTTCTTC. V gene TRBV7-9 combines with J gene TRBJ2-1, with 7 bases lining up with TRBD2. This CDR3 contains 17 residues. V lost 5 bases to trimming and J lost 7 bases; unmatched junction nucleotides: 17. The germline V gene has CDR1 SEHNR and CDR2 FQNEAQ (reference sequence).

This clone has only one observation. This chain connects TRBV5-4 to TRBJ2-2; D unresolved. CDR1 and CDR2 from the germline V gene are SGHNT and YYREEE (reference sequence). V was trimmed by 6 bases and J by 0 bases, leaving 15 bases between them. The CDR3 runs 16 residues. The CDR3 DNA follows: TGTGCCAGCACCGCTTTTACCAGCTCGAACACCGGGGAGCTGTTTTTT. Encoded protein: CASTAFTSSNTGELFF.

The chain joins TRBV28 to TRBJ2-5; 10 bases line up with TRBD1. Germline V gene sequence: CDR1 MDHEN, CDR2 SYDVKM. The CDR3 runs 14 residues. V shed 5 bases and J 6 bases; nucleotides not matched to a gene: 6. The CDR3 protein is CASSPRDRGQTQYF. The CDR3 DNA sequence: TGTGCCAGCAGTCCCCGGGACAGGGGTCAGACCCAGTACTTC. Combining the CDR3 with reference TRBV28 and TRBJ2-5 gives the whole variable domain DVKVTQSSRYLVKRTGEKVFLECVQDMDHENMFWYRQDPGLGLRLIYFSYDVKMKEKGDIPEGYSVSREKKERFSLILESASTNQTSMYLCASSPRDRGQTQYFGPGTRLLVL.

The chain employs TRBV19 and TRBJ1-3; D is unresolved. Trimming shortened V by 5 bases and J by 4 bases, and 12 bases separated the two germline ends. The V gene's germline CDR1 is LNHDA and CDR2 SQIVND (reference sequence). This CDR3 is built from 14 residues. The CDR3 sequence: CASSAGLYGNTIYF. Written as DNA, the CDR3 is TGTGCCAGTAGTGCGGGCCTTTACGGAAACACCATATATTTT.

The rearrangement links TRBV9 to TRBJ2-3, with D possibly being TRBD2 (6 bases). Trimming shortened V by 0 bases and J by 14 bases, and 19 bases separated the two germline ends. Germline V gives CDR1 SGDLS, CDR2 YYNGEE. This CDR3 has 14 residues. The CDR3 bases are TGTGCCAGCAGCGTAGAACGGGACTGGGTCCCCCGGTATTTT. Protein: CASSVERDWVPRYF.

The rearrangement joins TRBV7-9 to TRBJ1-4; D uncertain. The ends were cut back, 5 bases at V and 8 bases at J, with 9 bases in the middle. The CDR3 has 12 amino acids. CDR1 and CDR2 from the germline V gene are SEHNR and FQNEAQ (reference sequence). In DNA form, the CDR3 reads TGTGCCAGCAGCCCGGATGGAGAAAAACTGTTTTTT. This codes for CASSPDGEKLFF.

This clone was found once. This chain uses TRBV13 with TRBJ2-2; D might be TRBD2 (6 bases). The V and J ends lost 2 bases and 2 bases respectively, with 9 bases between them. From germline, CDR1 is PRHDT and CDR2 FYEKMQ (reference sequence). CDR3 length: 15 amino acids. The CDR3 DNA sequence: TGTGCCAGCAGCTTATACGGGAGCAACACCGGGGAGCTGTTTTTT. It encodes CASSLYGSNTGELFF. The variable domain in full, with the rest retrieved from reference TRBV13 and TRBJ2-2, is AAGVIQSPRHLIKEKRETATLKCYPIPRHDTVYWYQQGPGQDPQFLISFYEKMQSDKGSIPDRFSAQQFSDYHSELNMSSLELGDSALYFCASSLYGSNTGELFFGEGSRLTVL.

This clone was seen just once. CDR3 in amino acids: CASSLGQGATDTQYF. The CDR3 DNA is TGTGCCAGTAGTTTGGGACAGGGGGCCACAGATACGCAGTATTTT. V usage is TRBV19 and J usage is TRBJ2-3, with 12 bases lining up with TRBD1. This CDR3 is built from 15 residues. Trimming cost V 5 bases and J 2 bases; bases outside gene matches: 2. Germline V gene sequence: CDR1 LNHDA, CDR2 SQIVND (reference sequence).

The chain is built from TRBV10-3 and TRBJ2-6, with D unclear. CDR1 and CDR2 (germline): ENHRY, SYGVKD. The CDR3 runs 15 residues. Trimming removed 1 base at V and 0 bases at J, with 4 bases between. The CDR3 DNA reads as TGTGCCATCAGTGAGTTTCGCTCTGGGGCCAACGTCCTGACTTTC. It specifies CAISEFRSGANVLTF.

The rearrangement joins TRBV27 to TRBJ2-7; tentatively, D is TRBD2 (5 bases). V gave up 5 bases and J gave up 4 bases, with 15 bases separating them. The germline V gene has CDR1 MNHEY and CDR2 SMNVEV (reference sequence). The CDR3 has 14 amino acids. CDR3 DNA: TGTGCCAGCAGTCTACGGGATCCTAAATACGAGCAGTACTTC. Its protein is CASSLRDPKYEQYF.

CDR3 protein: CASSLGTGTDNYGYTF. The CDR3 DNA sequence: TGTGCCAGCAGCTTAGGAACAGGGACAGATAACTATGGCTACACCTTC. The V call is TRBV7-6, the J call TRBJ1-2; TRBD1 matches at 7 bases. Unmatched junction bases numbered 6, after V lost 1 base and J lost 1 base. CDR3 size: 16 residues. Germline CDR1 SGHVS, CDR2 FNYEAQ.

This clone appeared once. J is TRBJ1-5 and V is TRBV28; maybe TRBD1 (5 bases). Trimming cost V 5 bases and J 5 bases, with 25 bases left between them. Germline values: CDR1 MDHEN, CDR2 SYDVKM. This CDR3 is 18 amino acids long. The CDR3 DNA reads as TGTGCCAGCAGTCACCTATCTGATCCCGACAGACCCCATCAGCCCCAGCATTTT. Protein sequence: CASSHLSDPDRPHQPQHF.